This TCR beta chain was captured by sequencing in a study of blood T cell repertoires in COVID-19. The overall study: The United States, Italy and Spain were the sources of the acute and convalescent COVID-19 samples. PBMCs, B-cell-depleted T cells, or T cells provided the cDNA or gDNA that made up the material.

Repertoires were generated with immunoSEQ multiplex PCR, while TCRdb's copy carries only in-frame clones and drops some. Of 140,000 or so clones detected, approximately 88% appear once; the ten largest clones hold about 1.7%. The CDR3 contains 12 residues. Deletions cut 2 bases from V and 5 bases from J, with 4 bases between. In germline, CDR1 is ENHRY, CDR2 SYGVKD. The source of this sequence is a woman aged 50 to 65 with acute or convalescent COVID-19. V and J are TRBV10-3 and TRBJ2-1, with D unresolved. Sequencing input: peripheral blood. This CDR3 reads CAISERDNEQFF. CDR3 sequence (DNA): TGTGCCATCAGTGAGAGAGACAATGAGCAGTTCTTC.